This T cell receptor beta chain was sequenced for a study of T cells after posttransplantation cyclophosphamide. Peripheral blood was collected from the related graft donor on the marrow donation day. Regarding this clone: Its matching antigen is unknown.

Study-wide results and limits: Skin or GI-infiltrating T cells shared few TRB sequences with blood. Recipient CMV seropositivity and CMV reactivation strongly tracked TRB clonality.

Measured with immunoSEQ multiplex PCR; TCRdb has only the in-frame clones, and not every one. The data hold tens of thousands of clones, with approximately 70% observed a single time. This TCR came from a woman aged 55-69 years in good health, CMV-negative, and a related stem cell transplant donor. Sequenced input: memory CD4+ T cells sorted from PBMCs.

CDR3 sequence: CASSLKFTTDSYEQYF. The CDR3 bases are TGTGCCAGCAGCTTAAAATTTACGACAGACTCCTACGAGCAGTACTTC. This chain joins TRBV5-4 and TRBJ2-7, with D possibly matching TRBD1 (5 bases). This CDR3 has 16 amino acids. V shed 2 bases and J shed 0 bases, with 15 bases lying between them. Germline lookup yields CDR1 SGHNT and CDR2 YYREEE (reference sequence).